Below, 28 T cell receptor beta chains from the same sample are listed, as sequenced in a study of blood T cell repertoires in COVID-19. Using immunoSEQ multiplex PCR, the repertoire was profiled, and TCRdb retains in-frame clones only, with some absent. This sample has around 200,000 clones, with about 87% found just once. The sample was peripheral blood. These receptors were taken from a man aged 40-50 years with active or convalescent COVID-19.

The chain joins TRBV5-1 to TRBJ1-1; possible D gene TRBD1, 6 bases. Trimming took off 1 base at V and 5 bases at J, with 12 bases between the two ends. The CDR3 is 14 residues long. Germline V gene lookup returns CDR1 SGHRS and CDR2 YFSETQ. CDR3 coding DNA: TGCGCCAGCAGCTTGATTGGGGGCGGGACTGAAGCTTTCTTT. Translation gives CASSLIGGGTEAFF.

The chain joins TRBV7-8 to TRBJ1-3; TRBD1 matches 7 bases. V dropped 2 bases and J dropped 2; count of bases not matched to a gene: 3. In germline, CDR1 is SGHVS, CDR2 FQNEAQ. The CDR3 has 15 amino acids. The DNA of the CDR3 is TGTGCCAGCAGCTTATCGCAGGGGGCTGGAAACACCATATATTTT. Encoded protein: CASSLSQGAGNTIYF.

This rearrangement joins TRBV6-5 to TRBJ1-2, with TRBD1 matching over 8 bases. Trimming at V came to 6 bases and at J to 4 bases, leaving 7 bases not matched to a gene. This CDR3 spans 14 amino acids. CDR1 and CDR2 (germline): MNHEY, SVGAGI. The CDR3 region has the DNA TGTGCCAGCAGACAGGGGGGGGACCTCTATGGCTACACCTTC. This translates into CASRQGGDLYGYTF.

This clone was detected once. The chain recombines TRBV13 with TRBJ1-1; TRBD1 is a possible D gene (5 bases). V gave up 1 base and J gave up 7 bases, with 7 bases separating them. The germline gives CDR1 PRHDT, CDR2 FYEKMQ (reference sequence). This CDR3 has 12 residues. The CDR3 DNA reads TGTGCCAGCAGCTTAGCAGGGTATGAAGCTTTCTTT. Residues: CASSLAGYEAFF.

The rearrangement joins TRBV29-1 to TRBJ2-5; the D is unclear. Looked up from germline, CDR1 is SQVTM and CDR2 is ANQGSEA. The V end lost 1 base, the J end lost 1 base, and 4 bases lay between the germline ends. The CDR3 loop spans 12 amino acids. The CDR3 nucleotides read TGCAGCGTTGAAGCGTCCCAAGAGACCCAGTACTTC. This gives the protein CSVEASQETQYF.

CDR3 region: CASSPTDTQYF. CDR3 in DNA: TGTGCCAGCAGTCCTACAGATACGCAGTATTTT. The rearrangement joins TRBV14 to TRBJ2-3; D ambiguous. Germline CDR1 reads SGHDN; CDR2 reads FVKESK. Trimming stripped 6 bases from V and 3 bases from J, with 4 bases between. The CDR3 has 11 residues.

The chain recombines TRBV5-6 with TRBJ2-2; D is perhaps TRBD1 (5 bases). The V end lost 4 bases, the J end lost 6 bases, and 16 bases lay between the germline ends. The germline CDR1 and CDR2 sequences are SGHDT and YYEEEE. This CDR3 is 15 amino acids long. The CDR3 coding sequence is TGTGCCAGCAGCCCTAACATCCAGGGTCCCGGGGAGCTGTTTTTT. Translation gives CASSPNIQGPGELFF.

The CDR3 DNA reads TGTGCCAGCAGTGATGGACAGGGCCCCTACGAGCAGTACTTC. Translation gives CASSDGQGPYEQYF. The chain employs TRBV6-4 and TRBJ2-7; 8 bases align to TRBD1. J gave up 2 bases and V 3 bases, and 3 bases lay outside the gene matches. CDR1 and CDR2 (germline): MRHNA, SNTAGT. The CDR3 runs 14 residues.

Concerning this clone itself: The same CDR3 is also encoded by other DNA sequences in this sample. This chain joins TRBV28 and TRBJ1-6, with D unresolved. V shed 2 bases and J shed 9 bases, with 5 bases lying between them. This CDR3 is built from 12 residues. Germline lookup yields CDR1 MDHEN and CDR2 SYDVKM. The CDR3 region is CASSLGGSPLHF. The DNA of the CDR3 is TGTGCCAGCAGTTTAGGAGGTTCACCCCTCCACTTT.

The chain is built from TRBV19 and TRBJ1-2, with D unclear. V was cut by 1 base and J by 6 bases, with 15 bases left in between. CDR1 is LNHDA, CDR2 SQIVND, per germline (reference sequence). The CDR3 totals 15 residues. CDR3 in amino acids: CASSIAPGLQNGYTF. DNA for the CDR3: TGTGCCAGTAGTATAGCACCAGGATTGCAGAATGGCTACACCTTC.

J is TRBJ2-3 and V is TRBV7-9, with TRBD2 matching 7 bases. Germline CDR1 reads SEHNR; CDR2 reads FQNEAQ (reference sequence). This CDR3 is built from 16 residues. With V trimmed by 2 bases and J by 6 bases, 11 bases remained unmatched. CDR3 in amino acids: CASSLPPLGGPDTQYF. The DNA of the CDR3 is TGTGCCAGCAGCTTACCCCCACTGGGAGGGCCGGATACGCAGTATTTT.

The V gene is TRBV3-1 (or the pseudogene TRBV3-2), the J gene TRBJ2-7; perhaps TRBD1 as D (6 bases). Germline values: CDR1 LGHDT, CDR2 YNNKEL (reference sequence). The CDR3 extends over 15 amino acids. V was clipped by 4 bases and J by 7 bases, with 20 bases between them. This CDR3 is CASSPMTGPLGEQYF. The CDR3 region has the DNA TGTGCCAGCAGCCCGATGACAGGACCTTTGGGAGAGCAGTACTTC.

J is TRBJ2-1 and V is TRBV27, with 7 bases that match TRBD2. Looked up from germline, CDR1 is MNHEY and CDR2 is SMNVEV (reference sequence). After removal of 3 bases from V and 9 bases from J, the junction contained 8 bases not matched to a gene. This CDR3 has 14 amino acids. CDR3 in DNA: TGTGCCAGCAGTTTGACTAGCTCTCTAGTTGAGCAGTTCTTC. Protein product: CASSLTSSLVEQFF.

The chain employs TRBV5-1 and TRBJ2-2, with D possibly matching TRBD1 (6 bases). This CDR3 is built from 13 residues. Germline CDR1 reads SGHRS; CDR2 reads YFSETQ. With 2 bases removed from V and 6 bases from J, the gap between germline ends came to 8 bases. The CDR3: CASSFTGSGELFF. The CDR3 DNA sequence: TGCGCCAGCAGCTTCACAGGGTCCGGGGAGCTGTTTTTT.

V usage is TRBV18 and J usage is TRBJ2-1; tentatively, D is TRBD2 (6 bases). The CDR3 has 15 amino acids. Germline V gives CDR1 KGHSH, CDR2 LQKENI. V was clipped by 0 bases and J by 5 bases, with 11 bases between them. DNA of the CDR3: TGTGCCAGCTCACCACCCACTAGCCAAAACAATGAGCAGTTCTTC. As protein: CASSPPTSQNNEQFF.

The chain employs TRBV4-1 and TRBJ2-7; TRBD2 might be the D (6 bases). Germline-derived CDR1 and CDR2 are MGHRA and YSYEKL. Trimming removed 0 bases at V and 2 bases at J, with 11 bases between. CDR3 length: 15 amino acids. CDR3 nucleotides: TGCGCCAGCAGCCAAGATATCGGGGGTGCCTACGAGCAGTACTTC. The encoded protein is CASSQDIGGAYEQYF.

About this clone itself: Other DNA sequences in this sample translate to the same CDR3. The chain links TRBV5-1 to TRBJ1-2; D is possibly TRBD1 (5 bases). V lost 4 bases to trimming and J lost 1 base, with 14 bases between them. The CDR3 spans 15 residues. Per the germline V gene, CDR1 is SGHRS and CDR2 is YFSETQ. This chain's CDR3 is CASSPDRTLNYGYTF. The CDR3 DNA reads as TGCGCCAGCAGCCCTGACAGAACTCTTAACTATGGCTACACCTTC.

This chain connects TRBV29-1 to TRBJ1-3; D ambiguous. This CDR3 region has 16 residues. Germline lookup yields CDR1 SQVTM and CDR2 ANQGSEA. The ends were cut back, 0 bases at V and 0 bases at J, with 12 bases in the middle. The CDR3, as DNA: TGCAGCGTTGAAGAGGGAGGGTTCTACTCTGGAAACACCATATATTTT. Protein sequence: CSVEEGGFYSGNTIYF.

The CDR3 DNA sequence: TGTGCCAGCAGCCTACAGGGCTACGAGCAGTACTTC. It specifies CASSLQGYEQYF. The rearrangement links TRBV7-2 to TRBJ2-7; perhaps TRBD1 as D (6 bases). There are 12 residues in the CDR3. Germline values: CDR1 SGHTA, CDR2 FQGNSA. With 5 bases removed from V and 3 bases from J, the gap between germline ends came to 8 bases.

This chain links TRBV10-3 with TRBJ1-1, with TRBD1 identical over 7 bases. In germline, CDR1 is ENHRY, CDR2 SYGVKD. V lost 0 bases and J lost 4; bases outside the gene matches: 5. The CDR3 runs 15 residues. The CDR3 DNA follows: TGTGCCATCAGTGAGTCTGAGGGGGCGCGCACTGAAGCTTTCTTT. It is translated as CAISESEGARTEAFF.

The sample holds one count of this clone. This sequence joins TRBV6-5 and TRBJ2-3, with 9 positions matching TRBD1. CDR3 length: 15 amino acids. V gave up 6 bases and J gave up 9 bases; unmatched junction bases: 13. Germline V CDR1 and CDR2: MNHEY, SVGAGI. CDR3 protein: CASSRALGQGITQYF. The CDR3 DNA follows: TGTGCCAGCAGCCGAGCACTAGGACAGGGGATAACGCAGTATTTT.

V and J are TRBV5-1 and TRBJ2-1, with 8 bases matching TRBD1. This CDR3 is built from 14 residues. V shed 7 bases and J 4 bases; nucleotides not matched to a gene: 7. Germline V gives CDR1 SGHRS, CDR2 YFSETQ. CDR3 loop: CASSGDRGYNEQFF. CDR3 coding DNA: TGCGCCAGCTCCGGTGACAGGGGATACAATGAGCAGTTCTTC.

J is TRBJ2-5 and V is TRBV3-1 (or the pseudogene TRBV3-2); 10 nucleotides line up with TRBD2. This CDR3 has 17 residues. Unmatched junction bases numbered 11, after V lost 1 base and J lost 6 bases. Germline lookup yields CDR1 LGHDT and CDR2 YNNKEL (reference sequence). This CDR3 is CASSQAGTSGARKTQYF. The CDR3 DNA follows: TGTGCCAGCAGCCAAGCGGGAACTAGCGGGGCCCGAAAGACCCAGTACTTC.

This chain links TRBV19 with TRBJ1-2, with 10 bases fitting TRBD1. The length of the CDR3 is 14 residues. Trimming cost V 9 bases and J 3 bases; bases outside gene matches: 7. CDR1 is LNHDA, CDR2 SQIVND, per germline (reference sequence). The CDR3 loop reads CASSRQGADYGYTF. CDR3 coding DNA: TGTGCCAGCAGTCGACAGGGGGCTGACTATGGCTACACCTTC. The full variable domain, its missing parts supplied by reference TRBV19 and TRBJ1-2, is DGGITQSPKYLFRKEGQNVTLSCEQNLNHDAMYWYRQDPGQGLRLIYYSQIVNDFQKGDIAEGYSVSREKKESFPLTVTSAQKNPTAFYLCASSRQGADYGYTFGSGTRLTVV.

Turning to this clone: The sample holds other DNA sequences that translate to the same CDR3. This chain connects TRBV24-1 to TRBJ1-5, with D perhaps matching TRBD1 (6 bases). Germline V gene sequence: CDR1 KGHDR, CDR2 SFDVKD. The CDR3 spans 15 residues. V was trimmed by 2 bases and J by 3 bases, leaving 10 bases between them. The CDR3 protein is CATSDSTGPNQPQHF. The DNA for the CDR3 is TGTGCCACCAGTGATTCGACAGGCCCCAATCAGCCCCAGCATTTT.

V is TRBV11-3 and J is TRBJ2-5; 8 positions match TRBD2. The CDR3 length is 16 residues. J was trimmed by 1 base and V by 1 base; bases with no gene match: 5. Germline assignment: CDR1 SGHNT and CDR2 YENEEA. In nucleotides, the CDR3 is TGTGCCAGCAGCTTAGTGGTGCTAGCGGGCCAAGAGACCCAGTACTTC. It codes for CASSLVVLAGQETQYF.

The rearrangement links TRBV11-2 to TRBJ1-1; no firm D call. The length of the CDR3 is 13 residues. Looked up from germline, CDR1 is SGHAT and CDR2 is FQNNGV. V lost 5 bases, J lost 0 bases, and 7 bases lay in between. This CDR3 reads CASSPQVNTEAFF. CDR3 nucleotide sequence: TGTGCCAGCAGCCCCCAGGTGAACACTGAAGCTTTCTTT.

CDR3 protein: CASSWGGLESSYNEQFF. As DNA, the CDR3 is TGTGCCAGCAGTTGGGGGGGCCTCGAAAGCTCCTACAATGAGCAGTTCTTC. V usage is TRBV28 and J usage is TRBJ2-1; D may be TRBD2 (7 bases). Trimming took 4 bases from V and 0 from J, leaving 16 bases between them. CDR3 length: 17 amino acids. Per the germline V gene, CDR1 is MDHEN and CDR2 is SYDVKM.